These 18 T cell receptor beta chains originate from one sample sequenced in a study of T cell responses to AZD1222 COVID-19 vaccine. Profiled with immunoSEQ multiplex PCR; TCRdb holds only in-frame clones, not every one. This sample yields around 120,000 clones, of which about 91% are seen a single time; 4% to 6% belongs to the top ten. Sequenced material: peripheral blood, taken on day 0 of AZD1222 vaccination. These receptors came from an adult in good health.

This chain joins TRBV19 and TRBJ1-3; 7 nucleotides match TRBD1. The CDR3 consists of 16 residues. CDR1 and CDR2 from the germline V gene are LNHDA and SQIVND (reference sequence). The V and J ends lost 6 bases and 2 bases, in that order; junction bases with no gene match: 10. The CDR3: CASRDEAGGTGNTIYF. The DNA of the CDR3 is TGTGCCAGTAGGGATGAAGCAGGGGGAACTGGAAACACCATATATTTT.

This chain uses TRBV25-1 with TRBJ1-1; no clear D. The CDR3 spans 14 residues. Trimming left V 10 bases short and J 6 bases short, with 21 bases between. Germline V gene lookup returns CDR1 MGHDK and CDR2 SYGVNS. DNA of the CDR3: TGTGCCACCTCCCTCCCCGGCATGAAGGCTGAAGCTTTCTTT. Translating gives CATSLPGMKAEAFF.

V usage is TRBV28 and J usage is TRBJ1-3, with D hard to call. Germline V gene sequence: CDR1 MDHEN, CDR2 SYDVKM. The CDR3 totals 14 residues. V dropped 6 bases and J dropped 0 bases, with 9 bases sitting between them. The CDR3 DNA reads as TGTGCCAGCAGCCCAGAACGCTCTGGAAACACCATATATTTT. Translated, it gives CASSPERSGNTIYF.

The CDR3 loop is CASSPGYGYGYTF. CDR3 nucleotide sequence: TGTGCCAGCAGCCCCGGGTATGGCTATGGCTACACCTTC. The chain employs TRBV7-3 and TRBJ1-2, with no clear D. The CDR3 has 13 amino acids. CDR1 SGHTA and CDR2 FQGTGA come from the germline V gene. Trimming removed 5 bases from V and 4 bases from J, with 11 bases in between.

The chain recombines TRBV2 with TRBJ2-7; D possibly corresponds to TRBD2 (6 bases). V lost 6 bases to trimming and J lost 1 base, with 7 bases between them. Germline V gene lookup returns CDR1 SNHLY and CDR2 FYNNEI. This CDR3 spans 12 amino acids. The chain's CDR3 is CASRRESYEQYF. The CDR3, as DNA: TGTGCCAGCAGACGGGAGTCCTACGAGCAGTACTTC.

This CDR3 reads CAISAQPGGNTEAFF. CDR3 sequence (DNA): TGTGCCATCAGTGCGCAACCAGGGGGGAACACTGAAGCTTTCTTT. The chain has TRBV10-3 and TRBJ1-1, with 7 bases matching TRBD1. This CDR3 comprises 15 residues. Germline loops: CDR1 ENHRY, CDR2 SYGVKD. The J segment lost 1 base and the V segment lost 4 bases, leaving 6 bases of the junction unmatched.

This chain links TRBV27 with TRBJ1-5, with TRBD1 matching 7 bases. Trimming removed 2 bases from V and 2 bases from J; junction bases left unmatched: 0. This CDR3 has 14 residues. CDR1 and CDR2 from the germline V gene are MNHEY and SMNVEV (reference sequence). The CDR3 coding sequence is TGTGCCAGCAGTTTAACAGGGGGCAATCAGCCCCAGCATTTT. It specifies CASSLTGGNQPQHF.

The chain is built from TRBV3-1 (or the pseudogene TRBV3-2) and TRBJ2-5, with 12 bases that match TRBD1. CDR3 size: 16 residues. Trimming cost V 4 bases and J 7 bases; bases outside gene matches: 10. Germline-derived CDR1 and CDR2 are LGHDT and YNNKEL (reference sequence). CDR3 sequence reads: CASSPLPGQGAGTQYF. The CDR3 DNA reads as TGTGCCAGCAGCCCATTGCCGGGACAGGGGGCTGGGACCCAGTACTTC.

CDR3 nucleotide sequence: TGTGCCAGCTCACCTCAGGACACCTTTGGAAACACCATATATTTT. Protein: CASSPQDTFGNTIYF. This chain links TRBV18 with TRBJ1-3; a weak D match, TRBD1 (5 bases). The germline gives CDR1 KGHSH, CDR2 LQKENI. This CDR3 contains 15 residues. V gave up 3 bases and J gave up 3 bases, with 12 bases separating them.

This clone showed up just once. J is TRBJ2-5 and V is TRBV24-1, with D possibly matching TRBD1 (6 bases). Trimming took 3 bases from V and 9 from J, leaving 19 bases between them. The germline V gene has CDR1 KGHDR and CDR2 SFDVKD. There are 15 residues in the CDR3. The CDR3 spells CATSDTGQVQEAQYF. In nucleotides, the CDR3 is TGTGCCACCAGTGATACGGGACAAGTGCAGGAGGCCCAGTACTTC.

The CDR3 reads CASSPGASGGEETQYF. CDR3 nucleotide sequence: TGTGCCAGCTCACCGGGGGCTAGCGGGGGAGAAGAGACCCAGTACTTC. This chain joins TRBV2 and TRBJ2-5; 10 nucleotides agree with TRBD2. CDR1 is SNHLY, CDR2 FYNNEI, per germline. This CDR3 is built from 16 residues. The V and J ends lost 8 bases and 3 bases, in that order; junction bases with no gene match: 12. The complete variable domain, with remaining parts taken from reference TRBV2 and TRBJ2-5, reads EPEVTQTPSHQVTQMGQEVILRCVPISNHLYFYWYRQILGQKVEFLVSFYNNEISEKSEIFDDQFSVERPDGSNFTLKIRSTKLEDSAMYFCASSPGASGGEETQYFGPGTRLLVL.

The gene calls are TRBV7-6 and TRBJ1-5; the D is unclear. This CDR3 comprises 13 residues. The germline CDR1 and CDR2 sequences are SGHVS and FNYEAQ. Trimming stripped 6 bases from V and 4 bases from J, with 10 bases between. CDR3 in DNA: TGTGCCAGCAGTAGCTTTCGGAATCAGCCCCAGCATTTT. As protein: CASSSFRNQPQHF.

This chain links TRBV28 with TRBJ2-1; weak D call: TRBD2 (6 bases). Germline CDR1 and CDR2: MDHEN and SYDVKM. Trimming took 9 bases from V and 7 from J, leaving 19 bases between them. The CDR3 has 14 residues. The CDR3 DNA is TGTGCCAGTCTAGGCGGAGGGGAAGAAAATGAGCAGTTCTTC. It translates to CASLGGGEENEQFF.

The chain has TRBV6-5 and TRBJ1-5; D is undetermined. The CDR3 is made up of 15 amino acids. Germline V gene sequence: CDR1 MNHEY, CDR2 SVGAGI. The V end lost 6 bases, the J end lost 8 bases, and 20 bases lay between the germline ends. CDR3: CASRKGGISLEPQHF. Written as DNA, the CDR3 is TGTGCCAGCAGGAAAGGCGGCATCAGTTTGGAGCCCCAGCATTTT.

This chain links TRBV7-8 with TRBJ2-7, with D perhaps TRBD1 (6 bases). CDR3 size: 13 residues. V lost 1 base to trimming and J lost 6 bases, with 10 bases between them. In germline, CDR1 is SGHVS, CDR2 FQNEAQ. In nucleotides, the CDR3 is TGTGCCAGCAGCTTAGTAACAGGGCTCGAGCAGTACTTC. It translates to CASSLVTGLEQYF.

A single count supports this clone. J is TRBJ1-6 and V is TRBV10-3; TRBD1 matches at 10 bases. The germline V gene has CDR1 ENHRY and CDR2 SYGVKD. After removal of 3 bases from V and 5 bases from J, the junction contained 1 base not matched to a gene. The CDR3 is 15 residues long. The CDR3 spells CAISDGTGDNSPLHF. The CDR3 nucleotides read TGTGCCATCAGTGACGGGACAGGGGATAATTCACCCCTCCACTTT.

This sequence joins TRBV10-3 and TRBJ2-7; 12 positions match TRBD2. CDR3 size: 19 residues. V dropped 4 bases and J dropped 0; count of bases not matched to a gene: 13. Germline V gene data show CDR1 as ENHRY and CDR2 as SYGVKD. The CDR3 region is CAISGDTSGGLWDSYEQYF. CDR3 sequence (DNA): TGTGCCATCAGTGGCGATACTAGCGGGGGGCTTTGGGACTCCTACGAGCAGTACTTC.

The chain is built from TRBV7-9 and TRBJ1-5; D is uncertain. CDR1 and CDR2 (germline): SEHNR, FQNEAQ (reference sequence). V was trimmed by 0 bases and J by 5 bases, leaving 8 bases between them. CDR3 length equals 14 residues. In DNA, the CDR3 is TGTGCCAGCAGCTTAGCCGACGGTTATCAGCCCCAGCATTTT. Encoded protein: CASSLADGYQPQHF.